Shown below are 32 T cell receptor beta chains from a single sample sequenced in a study of control samples from healthy donors and cancer patients. Libraries were prepared by immunoSEQ multiplex PCR; TCRdb keeps only in-frame clonotypes and omits some of them. The top ten clones hold over 1% of a sample with around 83,000 clones, 90% to 95% of them seen once. Sequencing was done on a sample of PBMCs. Source of these receptors: a woman in her thirties or forties with lung cancer.

The CDR3 bases are TGTGCCAGCAGCCCCGGTGGTTTTGGGTACGAGCAGTACTTC. Protein product: CASSPGGFGYEQYF. The chain links TRBV5-4 to TRBJ2-7; no clear D gene. CDR1 and CDR2 from the germline V gene are SGHNT and YYREEE (reference sequence). The CDR3 length is 14 residues. Trimming took 4 bases from V and 4 from J, leaving 15 bases between them. Full variable domain (rest looked up from reference TRBV5-4 and TRBJ2-7): ETGVTQSPTHLIKTRGQQVTLRCSSQSGHNTVSWYQQALGQGPQFIFQYYREEENGRGNFPPRFSGLQFPNYSSELNVNALELDDSALYLCASSPGGFGYEQYFGPGTRLTVT.

This clone has a single count. The V and J genes are TRBV3-1 (or the pseudogene TRBV3-2) and TRBJ2-7; D call uncertain. Germline V gene data show CDR1 as LGHDT and CDR2 as YNNKEL (reference sequence). The CDR3 has 12 amino acids. With 0 bases removed from V and 5 bases from J, the gap between germline ends came to 5 bases. This CDR3 is CASSQDSHEQYF. As DNA, the CDR3 is TGTGCCAGCAGCCAAGATTCCCACGAGCAGTACTTC.

J is TRBJ1-2 and V is TRBV27, with D possibly matching TRBD1 (5 bases). CDR1 is MNHEY, CDR2 SMNVEV, per germline (reference sequence). This CDR3 is 16 amino acids long. Trimming took off 4 bases at V and 4 bases at J, with 19 bases between the two ends. The CDR3 here is CASSSGEGQLGYGYTF. CDR3 in DNA: TGTGCCAGCAGTTCCGGGGAGGGGCAGTTGGGCTATGGCTACACCTTC.

The CDR3 protein is CAISESSGGAGSPLHF. For the CDR3, the DNA is TGTGCCATCAGTGAGTCGTCTGGGGGCGCCGGATCACCCCTCCACTTT. This chain links TRBV10-3 with TRBJ1-6; D is possibly TRBD1 (6 bases). Trimming took 0 bases from V and 10 from J, leaving 16 bases between them. There are 16 residues in the CDR3. Germline-derived CDR1 and CDR2 are ENHRY and SYGVKD.

This clone has just one count. The chain recombines TRBV15 with TRBJ2-7, with TRBD1 as a possible D gene (6 bases). The germline V and J ends were trimmed by 0 bases and 2 bases, with 11 bases remaining between them. Germline V lookup: CDR1 LNHNV, CDR2 YYDKDF (reference sequence). The length of the CDR3 is 15 residues. In nucleotides, the CDR3 is TGTGCCACCAGCAGAGATACAGGGTCGCCCTACGAGCAGTACTTC. It yields the protein CATSRDTGSPYEQYF. Variable domain in full (rest from reference TRBV15 and TRBJ2-7): DAMVIQNPRYQVTQFGKPVTLSCSQTLNHNVMYWYQQKSSQAPKLLFHYYDKDFNNEADTPDNFQSRRPNTSFCFLDIRSPGLGDTAMYLCATSRDTGSPYEQYFGPGTRLTVT.

V gene TRBV11-2 combines with J gene TRBJ2-5; D tentatively reads TRBD1 or TRBD2 (6 bases each). This CDR3 is 16 amino acids long. Germline CDR1 SGHAT, CDR2 FQNNGV. The V end lost 4 bases, the J end lost 5 bases, and 20 bases lay between the germline ends. This chain's CDR3 is CASSSHRGRVWETQYF. CDR3 bases: TGTGCCAGCAGCTCACACCGGGGGCGCGTGTGGGAGACCCAGTACTTC.

This sequence joins TRBV6-6 and TRBJ2-7; D might be TRBD1 or TRBD2, each matching 5 bases. Trimming took off 2 bases at V and 4 bases at J, with 15 bases between the two ends. Germline V CDR1 and CDR2: MNHNY, SVGAGI (reference sequence). The CDR3 runs to 15 residues. CDR3 DNA sequence: TGTGCCAGCAGTTACGGAGACGGGGCGGCGTACGAGCAGTACTTC. Translated, it gives CASSYGDGAAYEQYF.

The sample holds a few counts of this clone. The chain couples TRBV11-3 to TRBJ2-1; TRBD2 aligns across 8 bases. The V gene end was trimmed by 0 bases and the J gene end by 9 bases; junction bases not matched to a gene: 7. CDR1 is SGHNT and CDR2 is YENEEA in the germline V gene. CDR3 length equals 15 residues. CDR3 bases: TGTGCCAGCAGCTTAGATCGGGAGGGGCAGGCTGAGCAGTTCTTC. Its translation: CASSLDREGQAEQFF.

The J gene is TRBJ2-4, the V gene TRBV7-6; 7 bases fit TRBD1. V lost 4 bases to trimming and J lost 9 bases; unmatched junction nucleotides: 3. Germline CDR1 reads SGHVS; CDR2 reads FNYEAQ. The CDR3 has 12 amino acids. The CDR3 sequence: CASSSRDSIQYF. In DNA, the CDR3 is TGTGCCAGCAGCTCTAGGGACAGCATTCAGTACTTC.

The chain joins TRBV9 to TRBJ1-4; TRBD1 matches at 9 bases. The CDR3 loop spans 17 amino acids. Germline CDR1 SGDLS, CDR2 YYNGEE. V lost 3 bases to trimming and J lost 8 bases; unmatched junction nucleotides: 14. This chain's CDR3 is CASSGLDAQGAREKLFF. The DNA for the CDR3 is TGTGCCAGCAGCGGGTTAGACGCACAGGGGGCGCGAGAAAAACTGTTTTTT.

The V and J genes are TRBV19 and TRBJ1-3; no clear D. CDR3 length equals 16 residues. With 3 bases removed from V and 4 bases from J, the gap between germline ends came to 16 bases. Germline assignment: CDR1 LNHDA and CDR2 SQIVND (reference sequence). The CDR3 region has the DNA TGTGCCAGTAGTATGGGTGAACGGGGAGCAGGAAACACCATATATTTT. The encoded protein is CASSMGERGAGNTIYF.

This chain joins TRBV7-8 and TRBJ1-5, with 9 bases lining up with TRBD1. After removal of 5 bases from V and 4 bases from J, the junction contained 9 bases not matched to a gene. The CDR3 extends over 16 amino acids. CDR1 is SGHVS and CDR2 is FQNEAQ in the germline V gene. CDR3 DNA: TGTGCCAGCAGCAAAGGTGGGACAGGGAATAATCAGCCCCAGCATTTT. The encoded protein is CASSKGGTGNNQPQHF. The variable domain in full, with the rest retrieved from reference TRBV7-8 and TRBJ1-5, is GAGVSQSPRYKVAKRGQDVALRCDPISGHVSLFWYQQALGQGPEFLTYFQNEAQLDKSGLPSDRFFAERPEGSVSTLKIQRTQQEDSAVYLCASSKGGTGNNQPQHFGDGTRLSIL.

V usage is TRBV24-1 and J usage is TRBJ2-1, with 8 bases lining up with TRBD1. The CDR3 is made up of 17 amino acids. Germline lookup yields CDR1 KGHDR and CDR2 SFDVKD. V shed 4 bases, J shed 7 bases, and the junction held 14 bases outside the gene matches. The CDR3 loop is CATSERPRQGASNEQFF. CDR3 sequence (DNA): TGTGCCACCAGTGAACGTCCTAGGCAGGGGGCTTCGAATGAGCAGTTCTTC.

The count of this clone is one. The chain couples TRBV2 to TRBJ2-4; a weak D match, TRBD2 (6 bases). The CDR3 is 16 residues long. Germline V gives CDR1 SNHLY, CDR2 FYNNEI. V dropped 6 bases and J dropped 3 bases, with 18 bases sitting between them. The CDR3 coding sequence is TGTGCCAGCAGCCCCCATGTTGGGGGAGGCAAAAACATTCAGTACTTC. Protein product: CASSPHVGGGKNIQYF. Together with reference TRBV2 and TRBJ2-4, the CDR3 gives the full variable domain: EPEVTQTPSHQVTQMGQEVILRCVPISNHLYFYWYRQILGQKVEFLVSFYNNEISEKSEIFDDQFSVERPDGSNFTLKIRSTKLEDSAMYFCASSPHVGGGKNIQYFGAGTRLSVL.

V gene TRBV2 combines with J gene TRBJ1-2; D not resolved. Per the germline V gene, CDR1 is SNHLY and CDR2 is FYNNEI. This CDR3 has 14 amino acids. Between the trimmed V and J ends, which lost 6 bases and 2 bases, there was a span of 13 bases. The CDR3 loop is CASRVDTKNYGYTF. Written as DNA, the CDR3 is TGTGCCAGCAGGGTCGACACCAAAAACTATGGCTACACCTTC.

The chain joins TRBV13 to TRBJ2-7; 11 nucleotides line up with TRBD2. Trimming cost V 3 bases and J 3 bases; bases outside gene matches: 4. CDR1 is PRHDT, CDR2 FYEKMQ, per germline (reference sequence). This CDR3 comprises 15 residues. CDR3 sequence reads: CASSFLAGGFYEQYF. CDR3 in DNA: TGTGCCAGCAGCTTTCTAGCGGGGGGCTTCTACGAGCAGTACTTC.

This clone was seen a few times. CDR3 region: CASSFGTGVDSPLHF. CDR3 nucleotides: TGTGCCAGCAGCTTCGGGACAGGGGTGGATTCACCCCTCCACTTT. The V gene is TRBV9, the J gene TRBJ1-6; TRBD1 matches at 10 bases. There are 15 residues in the CDR3. The V segment lost 4 bases and the J segment 8 bases; nucleotides outside the gene matches: 6. Germline loops: CDR1 SGDLS, CDR2 YYNGEE.

This chain joins TRBV27 and TRBJ1-2; D is uncertain. The V end lost 4 bases, the J end lost 0 bases, and 12 bases lay between the germline ends. The length of the CDR3 is 15 residues. Per germline, CDR1 MNHEY and CDR2 SMNVEV (reference sequence). The CDR3 here is CASSSMTSPNYGYTF. The CDR3 DNA reads TGTGCCAGCAGTTCGATGACATCTCCTAACTATGGCTACACCTTC.

This chain joins TRBV6-4 and TRBJ1-2; no firm D call. The length of the CDR3 is 15 residues. V lost 5 bases and J lost 0, with 13 bases in between. Germline values: CDR1 MRHNA, CDR2 SNTAGT. CDR3 region: CASSKEAPANYGYTF. The CDR3 region has the DNA TGTGCCAGCAGTAAAGAGGCGCCTGCTAACTATGGCTACACCTTC.

This chain links TRBV10-3 with TRBJ2-7; D gene unclear. Germline V lookup: CDR1 ENHRY, CDR2 SYGVKD. Trimming took 1 base from V and 5 from J, leaving 9 bases between them. The CDR3 contains 13 residues. The chain's CDR3 is CAISEYGRDEQYF. CDR3 in DNA: TGTGCCATCAGTGAGTACGGAAGGGACGAGCAGTACTTC.

The chain has TRBV11-2 and TRBJ1-4; TRBD1 aligns across 8 bases. Trimming at V came to 6 bases and at J to 5 bases, leaving 11 bases not matched to a gene. Germline lookup yields CDR1 SGHAT and CDR2 FQNNGV. CDR3 length: 16 residues. CDR3 residues: CASSGQGDAKNEKLFF. CDR3 DNA: TGTGCCAGCAGTGGACAGGGAGACGCTAAAAATGAAAAACTGTTTTTT. Filled out from reference TRBV11-2 and TRBJ1-4, the complete variable domain reads EAGVAQSPRYKIIEKRQSVAFWCNPISGHATLYWYQQILGQGPKLLIQFQNNGVVDDSQLPKDRFSAERLKGVDSTLKIQPAKLEDSAVYLCASSGQGDAKNEKLFFGSGTQLSVL.

The CDR3 nucleotides read TGTGCCAGTAGTATCTCTACGAACACCGGGGAGCTGTTTTTT. Translated: CASSISTNTGELFF. This chain joins TRBV19 and TRBJ2-2; D call uncertain. The CDR3 is 14 residues long. Germline CDR1 reads LNHDA; CDR2 reads SQIVND (reference sequence). With 3 bases removed from V and 0 bases from J, the gap between germline ends came to 5 bases.

This chain links TRBV19 with TRBJ2-7, with a possible D match to TRBD2 (6 bases). Germline CDR1 is LNHDA and CDR2 is SQIVND (reference sequence). V lost 7 bases, J lost 4 bases, and 14 bases lay in between. This CDR3 region has 13 residues. The DNA of the CDR3 is TGTGCCAGTAAGGTGGAGGGCGGGTACGAGCAGTACTTC. It specifies CASKVEGGYEQYF.

V is TRBV30 and J is TRBJ2-5; D is undetermined. The V gene lost 0 bases and the J gene lost 3 bases, with 2 bases spanning the gap. The CDR3 runs 11 residues. CDR1 is GTSNPN and CDR2 is SVGIG in the germline V gene (reference sequence). CDR3 sequence reads: CAWSVEETQYF. As DNA, the CDR3 is TGTGCCTGGAGTGTAGAAGAGACCCAGTACTTC. The full variable domain, completed using reference TRBV30 and TRBJ2-5, is SQTIHQWPATLVQPVGSPLSLECTVEGTSNPNLYWYRQAAGRGLQLLFYSVGIGQISSEVPQNLSASRPQDRQFILSSKKLLLSDSGFYLCAWSVEETQYFGPGTRLLVL.

This chain links TRBV9 with TRBJ2-1, with unresolved D. V gave up 0 bases and J gave up 3 bases, with 4 bases separating them. Germline V CDR1 and CDR2: SGDLS, YYNGEE. The CDR3 loop spans 13 amino acids. Written as DNA, the CDR3 is TGTGCCAGCAGCGTAGATCTCTACAATGAGCAGTTCTTC. Protein product: CASSVDLYNEQFF.

V is TRBV5-6 and J is TRBJ1-5; D is ambiguous. The CDR3 consists of 16 residues. V shed 0 bases and J shed 4 bases, with 14 bases lying between them. CDR1 is SGHDT and CDR2 is YYEEEE in the germline V gene. CDR3 DNA sequence: TGTGCCAGCAGCTTGGGACCCGGGGAATCTAATCAGCCCCAGCATTTT. Translation gives CASSLGPGESNQPQHF.

The chain combines TRBV7-8 with TRBJ1-5; D is unresolved. V lost 4 bases and J lost 0, with 16 bases in between. The CDR3 is made up of 17 amino acids. The germline CDR1 and CDR2 sequences are SGHVS and FQNEAQ. The CDR3 reads CASSSVVGGYSNQPQHF. CDR3 DNA: TGTGCCAGCAGCTCTGTCGTCGGCGGTTATAGCAATCAGCCCCAGCATTTT.

This clone was seen once. The rearrangement joins TRBV5-1 to TRBJ1-2; possibly TRBD1 for D (6 bases). The germline gives CDR1 SGHRS, CDR2 YFSETQ. This CDR3 has 14 amino acids. The V end lost 3 bases, the J end lost 3 bases, and 12 bases lay between the germline ends. CDR3 sequence reads: CASSSTEGDYGYTF. In DNA form, the CDR3 reads TGCGCCAGCAGCTCGACTGAGGGGGACTATGGCTACACCTTC.

The chain is built from TRBV28 and TRBJ1-2; D remains unclear. V lost 2 bases and J 10 bases, leaving 11 bases between the germline ends. The germline CDR1 and CDR2 sequences are MDHEN and SYDVKM. The CDR3 has 12 residues. CDR3 residues: CASSLRDLDYTF. The CDR3 nucleotides are TGTGCCAGCAGTTTAAGGGATTTGGACTACACCTTC.

Concerning this clone itself: At one of its ends the junction is not consistent with the germline gene, which may arise from a read error. The sample holds other DNA sequences that translate to the same CDR3. The chain carries TRBV5-1 and TRBJ2-7; no definite D call. The CDR3 covers 15 residues. The V gene's germline CDR1 is SGHRS and CDR2 YFSETQ. CDR3 in DNA: TGCGCCAGCAGCGTACAACGAGCAGCCTCTTACGAGCAATACTTC. Encoded protein: CASSVQRAASYEQYF.

The chain is built from TRBV19 and TRBJ2-5; 8 nucleotides match TRBD2. The V gene's germline CDR1 is LNHDA and CDR2 SQIVND (reference sequence). The junction had 18 bases not matched to a gene; V was cut back by 7 bases and J by 5 bases. The CDR3 has 17 residues. This CDR3 is CASTPGGAGADGETQYF. The CDR3 DNA follows: TGTGCCAGTACCCCGGGGGGGGCAGGGGCGGACGGGGAGACCCAGTACTTC.

The V gene is TRBV11-2, the J gene TRBJ2-1, with 12 nucleotides matching TRBD2. Trimming took 6 bases from V and 9 from J; bases not matched to a gene: 6. The CDR3 consists of 14 residues. Germline V gene data show CDR1 as SGHAT and CDR2 as FQNNGV. CDR3 residues: CASSLAGGLAEQFF. In DNA, the CDR3 is TGTGCCAGCAGTCTAGCGGGGGGGCTGGCTGAGCAGTTCTTC.